The TCR beta chain described here comes from a study of CD8+ T cells in alopecia areata. On the study more broadly: Treatment comprised oral tofacitinib, 5 to 10 mg twice daily, in treated patients. The drug, tofacitinib, lasted 6 to 18 months, followed by 6 months off drug. Points from the study as a whole: Alopecia totalis/universalis scalp especially showed more expanded CD8+ clones than normal scalp.

Following extraction, RNA underwent reverse transcription to cDNA, which served as the sequencing template. Produced via immunoSEQ multiplex PCR; TCRdb's table is partial and in-frame only. Counted here are approximately 180,000 clones, 63% occurring once; the ten biggest clones make up 1.5% to 2%. Those with alopecia areata gave lesional scalp punch biopsies and peripheral blood. The CDR3 extends over 14 amino acids. V lost 1 base and J 2 bases, leaving 7 bases between the germline ends. Germline V gene lookup returns CDR1 LNHNV and CDR2 YYDKDF (reference sequence). Note on this clone: Its antigen is not known.

V gene TRBV15 combines with J gene TRBJ2-3; D gene unclear. The origin of this receptor is a human donor with alopecia areata. Source: CD4+ T cells sorted from blood, taken at week 0. The CDR3 sequence: CATSRGSLTDTQYF. CDR3 in DNA: TGTGCCACCAGCAGAGGCAGCCTCACAGATACGCAGTATTTT.